This T cell receptor beta chain was obtained from a study of cytomegalovirus exposure and HLA in healthy donors. With regard to this clone: The sample has other DNA sequences that encode this CDR3 too.

This CDR3 is built from 16 residues. The V end lost 1 base, the J end lost 2 bases, and 14 bases lay between the germline ends. Germline V gene sequence: CDR1 SGHTA, CDR2 FQGNSA. PCR amplification relied on 60 Vbeta primers (plus 13 Jbeta primers). Method: immunoSEQ multiplex PCR; TCRdb's copy keeps in-frame clones and lacks some. This table holds around 84,000 clones, over 65% found once. Sequencing used PBMCs. This clonotype originated in a man aged 50 to 59 in good health and CMV-seronegative. The chain couples TRBV7-2 to TRBJ2-5, with D possibly TRBD2 on 7 matching bases. CDR3 sequence: CASSLGVGGLQETQYF. CDR3 in DNA: TGTGCCAGCAGCTTAGGAGTGGGGGGGCTTCAAGAGACCCAGTACTTC.